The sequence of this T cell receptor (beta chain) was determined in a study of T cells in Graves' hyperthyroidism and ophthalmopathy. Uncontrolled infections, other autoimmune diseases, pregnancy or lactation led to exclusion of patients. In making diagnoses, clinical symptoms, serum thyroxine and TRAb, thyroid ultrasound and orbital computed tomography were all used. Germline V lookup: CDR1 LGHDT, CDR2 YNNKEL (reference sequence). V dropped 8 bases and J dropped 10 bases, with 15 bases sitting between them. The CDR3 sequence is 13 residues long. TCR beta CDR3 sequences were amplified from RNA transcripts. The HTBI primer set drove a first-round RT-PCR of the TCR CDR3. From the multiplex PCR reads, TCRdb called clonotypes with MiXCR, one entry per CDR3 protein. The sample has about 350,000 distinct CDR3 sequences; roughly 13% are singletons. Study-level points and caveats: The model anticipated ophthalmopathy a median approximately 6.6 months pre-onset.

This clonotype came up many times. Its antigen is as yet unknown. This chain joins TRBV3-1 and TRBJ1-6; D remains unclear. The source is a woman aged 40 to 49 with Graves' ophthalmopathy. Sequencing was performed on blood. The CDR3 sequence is CASSPGSSSPLHF. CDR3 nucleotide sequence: TGTGCCAGCTCGCCCGGCTCTTCGTCACCCCTCCACTTT.